This entry describes one T cell receptor beta chain. This clonotype was seen a handful of times. Its target antigen remains unknown. The input lacks base qualities; no much larger clone sits a single base away. Blood bank volunteers in Maryland, USA served as the healthy controls. Unsorted PBMC libraries were generated from 2 million PBMCs stored in RNAlater at -80 °C until RNA extraction. PBMCs were separated from peripheral blood using Ficoll-Hypaque density gradient centrifugation and then cryopreserved in liquid nitrogen. cDNA was synthesized by template-switch 5'RACE using a primer carrying a 10-nucleotide random unique molecular identifier by which each TCR transcript was tagged. Over 180 million TCR-beta sequences, covering 15-18 subjects, were produced in each sequencing run. The RNeasy kit was used to extract total RNA. The KAPA Real-time Library Amplification kit was used to amplify TCR-beta VDJ regions with primers for the TCR constant region and the 5'RACE anchor. Sample indexes and Illumina adaptors were added in a first PCR, and a second PCR then increased library yield. After purification with Ampure beads, the TCR product of roughly 650 bp was size-selected on a 2% E-gel SizeSelection system. Before pooling, libraries had their quality checked on a Bioanalyzer, their concentration measured with Qubit, and their quantity determined with the Kapa Library Quantification kit. Libraries were sequenced paired-end 2 x 150 bp on an Illumina HiSeq 2500. To increase sequence diversity, roughly 24-30% phiX was spiked into each library pool. The source study handled its data this way. Quality-filtered reads were processed with the UMI-based MiGEC pipeline, which removed over 75% of raw TCR sequences during error correction. VDJ genes were aligned to IMGT germline references, and clonotypes were defined by unique CDR3 amino acid sequence plus V-J genes. Clonal expansion, Shannon diversity, and CDR3 relatedness (CalcPairwiseDistances, ClusterSamples) were evaluated with VDJtools, and phylogenetic trees were built with CLCbio workbench. A clone was classed as expanded if it had 8 or more unique UMIs, a cutoff based on coefficient-of-variation modelling across technical triplicates. TCRdb reworked the public reads: Q25 trimming with fastp, MiXCR clone assembly, productive beta chains retained. For every CDR3 protein sequence, its rows merge into one entry that carries the most common genes and DNA. TCRdb, not the original authors, processed these V and J calls. This sample holds around 15,000 distinct CDR3 sequences; roughly 21% were observed only once. The ten largest account for 23% of the sample.

The sample belongs to a study of neurological immune-mediated disorders (dated by TCRdb to the late 2010s). Background on the whole study: Peripheral blood TCR-beta repertoires from HTLV-I-associated myelopathy (HAM/TSP) patients, multiple sclerosis patients and healthy controls were compared by UMI-based sequencing. Of the roughly 71 subjects in the cohort, around 14 were HAM/TSP patients, about 34 were multiple sclerosis patients, and about 20 were healthy controls. Alongside PBMC samples, the set of some 100 TCR-beta libraries contained longitudinal samples, technical triplicates, and paired CD4+ and CD8+ T-cell subsets that had been sorted. Results and caveats for the whole study, not just this receptor: The highest TCR clonal expansion was observed in HAM/TSP patients, whereas the lowest was observed in MS patients, even when compared with healthy controls. Expanded clones from different subjects shared no identical CDR3 amino acid sequences, which suggests that TCR-beta repertoires were private in all groups.

V is shortened by 0 bases, J by 4 bases, and the region joining them spans 12 bases. The germline V gene provides CDR1 SGHRS and CDR2 YFSETQ. Taken from cysteine to phenylalanine, the CDR3 has 15 residues. Only CDR3 DNA remains: 45 bases, in frame from the first base. Sequencing was done on a sample of PBMCs. This chain is built from TRBV5-1 and TRBJ2-3; a tentative D match to TRBD2 spans 6 bases. The source is a man aged 50-60 years in good health. The DNA sequence is given as TGCGCCAGCAGCTTGGAAGGAGGGCGCGCAGATACGCAGTATTTT. Its protein product is CASSLEGGRADTQYF.